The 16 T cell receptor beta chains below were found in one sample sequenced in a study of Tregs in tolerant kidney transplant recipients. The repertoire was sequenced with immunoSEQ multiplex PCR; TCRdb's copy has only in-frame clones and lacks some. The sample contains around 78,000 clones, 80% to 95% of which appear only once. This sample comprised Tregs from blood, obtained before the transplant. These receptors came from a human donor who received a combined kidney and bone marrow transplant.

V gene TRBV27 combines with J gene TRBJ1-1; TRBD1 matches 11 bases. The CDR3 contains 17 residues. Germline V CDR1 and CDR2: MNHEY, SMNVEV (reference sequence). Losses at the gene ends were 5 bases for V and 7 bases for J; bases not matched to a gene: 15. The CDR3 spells CASSPMPGQGGPIEAFF. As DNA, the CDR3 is TGTGCCAGCAGTCCAATGCCGGGACAGGGGGGCCCGATTGAAGCTTTCTTT.

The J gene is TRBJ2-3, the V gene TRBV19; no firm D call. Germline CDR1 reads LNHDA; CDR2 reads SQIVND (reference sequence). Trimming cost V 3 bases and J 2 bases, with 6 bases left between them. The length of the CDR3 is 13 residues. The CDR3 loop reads CASSIRYTDTQYF. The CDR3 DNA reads TGTGCCAGTAGTATCCGATACACAGATACGCAGTATTTT.

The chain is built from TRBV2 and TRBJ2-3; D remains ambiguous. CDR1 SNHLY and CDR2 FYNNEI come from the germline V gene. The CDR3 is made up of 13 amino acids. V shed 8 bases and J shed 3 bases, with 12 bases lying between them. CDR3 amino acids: CASWPLFTDTQYF. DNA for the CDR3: TGTGCCAGCTGGCCCCTCTTTACAGATACGCAGTATTTT. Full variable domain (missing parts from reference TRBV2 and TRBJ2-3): EPEVTQTPSHQVTQMGQEVILRCVPISNHLYFYWYRQILGQKVEFLVSFYNNEISEKSEIFDDQFSVERPDGSNFTLKIRSTKLEDSAMYFCASWPLFTDTQYFGPGTRLTVL.

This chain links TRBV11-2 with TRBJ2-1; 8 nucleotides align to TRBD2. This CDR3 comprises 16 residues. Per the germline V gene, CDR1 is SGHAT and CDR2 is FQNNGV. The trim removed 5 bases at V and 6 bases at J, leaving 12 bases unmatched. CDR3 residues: CASSLSGNQGPNEQFF. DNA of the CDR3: TGTGCCAGCAGCCTTAGCGGGAATCAAGGCCCCAATGAGCAGTTCTTC.

CDR3 nucleotides: TGTGCCAGCAGAGCGCTAGCGGGAGTGTCAGATACGCAGTATTTT. Translated, it gives CASRALAGVSDTQYF. The gene calls are TRBV27 and TRBJ2-3; 10 nucleotides match TRBD2. The CDR3 extends over 15 amino acids. Germline CDR1 is MNHEY and CDR2 is SMNVEV (reference sequence). Trimming cost V 6 bases and J 4 bases; bases outside gene matches: 7.

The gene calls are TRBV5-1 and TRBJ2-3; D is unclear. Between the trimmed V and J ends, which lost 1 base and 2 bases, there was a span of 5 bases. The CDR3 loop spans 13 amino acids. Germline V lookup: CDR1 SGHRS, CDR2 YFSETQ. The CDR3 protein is CASSLPYTDTQYF. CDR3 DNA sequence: TGCGCCAGCAGCTTGCCGTACACAGATACGCAGTATTTT.

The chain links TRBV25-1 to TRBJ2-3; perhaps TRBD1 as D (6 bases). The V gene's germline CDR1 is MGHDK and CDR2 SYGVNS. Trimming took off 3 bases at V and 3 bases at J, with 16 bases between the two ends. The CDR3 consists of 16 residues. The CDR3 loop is CASSDLRGQMTDTQYF. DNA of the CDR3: TGTGCCAGCAGTGACTTAAGGGGACAAATGACAGATACGCAGTATTTT.

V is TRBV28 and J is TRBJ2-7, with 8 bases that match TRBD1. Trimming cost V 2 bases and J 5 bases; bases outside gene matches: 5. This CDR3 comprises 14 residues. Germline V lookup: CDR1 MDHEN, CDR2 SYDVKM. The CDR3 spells CASSLGQGFDEQYF. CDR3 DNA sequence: TGTGCCAGCAGTTTAGGACAGGGATTCGACGAGCAGTACTTC.

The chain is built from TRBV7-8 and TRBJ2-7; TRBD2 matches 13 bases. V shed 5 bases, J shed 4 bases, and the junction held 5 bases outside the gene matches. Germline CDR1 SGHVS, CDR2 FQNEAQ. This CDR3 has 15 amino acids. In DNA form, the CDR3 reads TGTGCCAGCAGCCTCCGGACTAGCGGGAGTTACGAGCAGTACTTC. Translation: CASSLRTSGSYEQYF.

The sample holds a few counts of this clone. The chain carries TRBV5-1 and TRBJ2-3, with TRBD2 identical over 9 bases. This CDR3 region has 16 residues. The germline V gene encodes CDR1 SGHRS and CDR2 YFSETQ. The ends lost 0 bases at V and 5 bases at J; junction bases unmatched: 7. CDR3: CASSLGGGRAIDTQYF. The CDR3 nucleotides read TGCGCCAGCAGCTTGGGGGGCGGGAGGGCCATAGATACGCAGTATTTT. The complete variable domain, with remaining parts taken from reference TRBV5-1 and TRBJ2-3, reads KAGVTQTPRYLIKTRGQQVTLSCSPISGHRSVSWYQQTPGQGLQFLFEYFSETQRNKGNFPGRFSGRQFSNSRSEMNVSTLELGDSALYLCASSLGGGRAIDTQYFGPGTRLTVL.

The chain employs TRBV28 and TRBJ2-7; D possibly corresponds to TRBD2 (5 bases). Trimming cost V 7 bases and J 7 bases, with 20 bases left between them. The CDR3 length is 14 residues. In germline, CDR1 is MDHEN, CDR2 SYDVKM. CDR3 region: CASTLAGPSGEQYF. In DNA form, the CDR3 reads TGTGCCAGCACCCTAGCCGGGCCCTCAGGAGAGCAGTACTTC.

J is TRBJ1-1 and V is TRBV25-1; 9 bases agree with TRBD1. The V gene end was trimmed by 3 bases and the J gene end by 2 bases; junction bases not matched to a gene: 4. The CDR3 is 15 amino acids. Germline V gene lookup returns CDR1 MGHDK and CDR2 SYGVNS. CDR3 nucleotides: TGTGCCAGCAGTGATTGGGGACAGGGTAACACTGAAGCTTTCTTT. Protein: CASSDWGQGNTEAFF.

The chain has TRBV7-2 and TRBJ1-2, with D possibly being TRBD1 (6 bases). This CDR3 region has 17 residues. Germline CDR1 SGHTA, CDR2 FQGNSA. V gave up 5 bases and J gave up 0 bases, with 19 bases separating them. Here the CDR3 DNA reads TGTGCCAGCAGCGAAACGGGGGCCTCGGAGTCTAACTATGGCTACACCTTC. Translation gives CASSETGASESNYGYTF. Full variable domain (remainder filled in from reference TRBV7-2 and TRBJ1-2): GAGVSQSPSNKVTEKGKDVELRCDPISGHTALYWYRQSLGQGLEFLIYFQGNSAPDKSGLPSDRFSAERTGGSVSTLTIQRTQQEDSAVYLCASSETGASESNYGYTFGSGTRLTVV.

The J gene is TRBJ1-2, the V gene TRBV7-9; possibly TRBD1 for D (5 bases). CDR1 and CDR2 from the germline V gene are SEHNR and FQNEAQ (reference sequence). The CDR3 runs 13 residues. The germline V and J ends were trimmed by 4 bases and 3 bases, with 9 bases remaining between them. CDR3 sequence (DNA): TGTGCCAGCAGCTCGGGGGGAGACTATGGCTACACCTTC. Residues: CASSSGGDYGYTF.

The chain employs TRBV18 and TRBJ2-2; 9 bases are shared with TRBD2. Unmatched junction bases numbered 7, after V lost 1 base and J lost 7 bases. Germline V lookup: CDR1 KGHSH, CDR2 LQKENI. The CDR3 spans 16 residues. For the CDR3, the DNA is TGTGCCAGCTCACCACTTGTAGCGGGAGAGAGCGGGGAGCTGTTTTTT. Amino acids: CASSPLVAGESGELFF.

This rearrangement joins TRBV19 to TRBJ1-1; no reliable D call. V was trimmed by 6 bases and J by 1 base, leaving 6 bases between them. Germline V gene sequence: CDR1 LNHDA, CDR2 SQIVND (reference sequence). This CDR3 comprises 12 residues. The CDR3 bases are TGTGCCAGTAGGTTATGGAACACTGAAGCTTTCTTT. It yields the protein CASRLWNTEAFF.